The source of this T cell receptor beta chain is a study of OX40 agonist ivuxolimab in advanced cancers. A note on the overall study: Ivuxolimab was a fully human IgG2 agonistic monoclonal antibody targeting the costimulatory receptor OX40 (CD134). Intravenous ivuxolimab was administered to patients every 2 weeks at six dose levels: 0.01, 0.1, 0.3, 1.5, 3 and 10 mg/kg. Among the roughly 52 dose-escalation patients, some 19 had hepatocellular carcinoma, 15 or so melanoma, 9 renal cell carcinoma and 9 head and neck cancer. The dose-escalation cohort was almost 85% male with a mean age of roughly 60 years, ranging from roughly 20 to 80. Prior anti-PD-1, anti-PD-L1 or anti-CTLA-4 therapy was permitted, and 40% to 50% of dose-escalation patients had received checkpoint inhibitors. Partial responses occurred in three dose-escalation patients, of whom one had hepatocellular carcinoma and two had cutaneous melanoma. Peripheral TCRbeta sequencing was intended to test whether TCR sequence diversity was altered and clonal T-cell expansion was caused by ivuxolimab. The paper describes the monotherapy dose-escalation part (N ≈ 52 patients) of the phase I trial of ivuxolimab. Paper-wide results and their limitations: The antigen specificity of the peripheral T cells that underwent clonal expansion was not determined. After ivuxolimab, expanded clones were on average more numerous among CD8+ T cells than among CD4+ T cells. Low levels of normalized T-cell clonal expansion were also seen in some patients who did not respond. Clonal expansion of both CD4+ and CD8+ blood T cells was observed from baseline to week 6 at doses 0.1 to 3.0 mg/kg. In the 0.1-3.0 mg/kg groups, partial responders had among the lowest normalized peripheral clonal expansion, particularly in CD8+ T cells.

The trial excluded patients who had a history of autoimmune disease or were on systemic immunosuppression. In every dose cohort, peripheral blood was drawn for TCR sequencing at baseline, cycle 4 day 1, and cycle 7 day 1. Samples came from an open-label, multicenter, first-in-human phase I dose-escalation trial of ivuxolimab. Adults with locally advanced or metastatic melanoma, renal cell, hepatocellular, or head and neck squamous cell carcinoma were enrolled in the trial. Before TCR sequencing, CD4+ T cells and CD8+ T cells from peripheral blood were sorted into separate populations. To note about this clone: This receptor's antigen is unknown. Base qualities are not at hand, and no much larger clone is one base apart.

Genomic DNA was isolated from the sorted cells so that the TCRbeta CDR3 region could be sequenced. The immunoSEQ Assay was used to sequence the TCRbeta CDR3 regions. What TCRdb holds here is the immuneACCESS table cut down to in-frame rearrangements. Part of the clones is not present; checked against another copy, under half of the missing clones reflect an unresolved V gene, and the others are unexplained. A total of about 42,000 clones appear in this sample, 82% of them only once. The leading ten clones occupy approximately 23% of the sample. Deletion took 3 bases off V and 5 bases off J, with a span of 8 bases between the germline ends. From a lookup of the germline V gene (reference sequence), CDR1 and CDR2 are LNHDA and SQIVND. The CDR3 numbers 14 residues from cysteine through phenylalanine. CDR3 DNA only is kept here, 42 bases in frame from base 1.

The sequence derives from an adult with an advanced solid tumor such as melanoma, head and neck, liver or kidney cancer. The specimen was CD4+ or CD8+ T cells sorted from blood, collected in a trial of the OX40 agonist ivuxolimab. The sequence joins TRBV19 to TRBJ1-6; the D segment could be TRBD1, given 5 matching bases. Read as DNA, the sequence is TGTGCCAGTAGTATCGGGGCCCATAATTCACCCCTCCACTTT. Protein translation: CASSIGAHNSPLHF.